Described below is a single T cell receptor beta chain sequence and its context. Its specificity is unknown. This CDR3 has 15 amino acids. Germline V gene sequence: CDR1 MNHEY, CDR2 SMNVEV (reference sequence). The J segment lost 4 bases and the V segment lost 5 bases, leaving 11 bases of the junction unmatched. These data come from a study of cytomegalovirus exposure and HLA in healthy donors. Study outcomes and limitations: A prior analysis recorded that most TCR beta V segments were productive about 87% or about 30% of the time.

The PCR made use of 60 Vbeta and 13 Jbeta primers. Assay used: immunoSEQ multiplex PCR; TCRdb lists only in-frame clones, some missing. Of about 130,000 clones in the sample, less than 80% were seen once. The sample was PBMCs. This sequence originates from a man in his fifties in good health and CMV-seropositive. This chain joins TRBV27 and TRBJ2-7, with 7 positions matching TRBD2. CDR3 nucleotides: TGTGCCAGCAGTACCCCCAGCGGGAAGAGTTACGAGCAGTACTTC. This translates into CASSTPSGKSYEQYF.